This T cell receptor (beta chain) was observed in a study of cytomegalovirus exposure and HLA in healthy donors. Study summary: It was reported in a later analysis that the same platform had been used for the 120 validation repertoires as for the 550 to 700 first-cohort repertoires.

This table comes from immunoSEQ multiplex PCR, and its TCRdb copy is limited to in-frame clones, with some not included. The sample carries over 150,000 clones, 86% recorded once. Concerning this clone: The antigen remains undetermined.

With 4 bases clipped from V and 9 bases from J, the junction kept 9 bases outside the gene matches. Germline V gene data show CDR1 as SGHNT and CDR2 as YYREEE (reference sequence). The CDR3 has 13 residues. Points from the study as a whole: Accounts indicate the classifier identified cytomegalovirus status with strong specificity and sensitivity. The tendency of first-cohort TCR clusters to co-occur in the roughly 120 validation repertoires was identified by a subsequent analysis. Generally TCR sequences proved uncommon, though certain public TCRs appeared in numerous donors.

The rearrangement joins TRBV5-4 to TRBJ2-7; 8 nucleotides agree with TRBD1. Material for sequencing was PBMCs. The clonotype originates from a woman between 25 and 40 years old in good health and CMV-seronegative. For the CDR3, the DNA is TGTGCCAGCAGCCCCAGGGGGCTCAACGGGCAGTACTTC. Translated, it gives CASSPRGLNGQYF.